This is a list of T cell receptor beta chains from one sample in a study of T cells in Graves' hyperthyroidism and ophthalmopathy. TCRdb re-called the multiplex PCR reads with MiXCR, one entry per CDR3 protein. The repertoire holds 250,000 to 300,000 distinct CDR3 sequences, approximately 18% seen once, with about 35% in the top ten. The sequencing input was blood. Every receptor here comes from a man aged 45-60 years with Graves' ophthalmopathy. Each CDR3 is given without its conserved first and last residue. Some rows mark clone size as missing; the rest say once, few, many or name a class of expanded clone.

CDR3aa | j_gene | len | abundance | v_gene
ASSLNGGTRNEKLF | TRBJ1-4 | 14 | few | TRBV7-9
ASSRTRADTQY | TRBJ2-3 | 11 | few | TRBV7-2
ASSKGQVQPQH | TRBJ1-5 | 11 | few | TRBV2
ATSDPTGSLHEQY | TRBJ2-7 | 13 | many | TRBV24-1
ASARREGQYEQY | TRBJ2-7 | 12 | few | TRBV6-1
ASSERGRQETQY | TRBJ2-5 | 12 | few | TRBV12-3/TRBV12-4
ASSLENRGYAGELF | TRBJ2-2 | 14 | . | TRBV7-3
ASSVERDTGELF | TRBJ2-2 | 12 | few | TRBV9
ASTQTSDYNGQF | TRBJ2-1 | 12 | . | TRBV12-3/TRBV12-4
SAPWTSGRWEQY | TRBJ2-7 | 12 | many | TRBV20-1
ASSLELLRGYSPLH | TRBJ1-6 | 14 | few | TRBV5-5
ANSLRGRSTDTQY | TRBJ2-3 | 13 | . | TRBV5-1
ASSLSRSHEQY | TRBJ2-7 | 11 | many | TRBV28
ASSLTGGEAF | TRBJ1-1 | 10 | many | TRBV11-2
ASSLERSRNEQF | TRBJ2-1 | 12 | many | TRBV11-2
ASSVPEQY | TRBJ2-7 | 8 | few | TRBV6-1
ASSDSRGTGNTIY | TRBJ1-3 | 13 | few | TRBV25-1
ASRRDYQETQY | TRBJ2-5 | 11 | few | TRBV7-2
ASRSQGLHSPLH | TRBJ1-6 | 12 | many | TRBV12-3/TRBV12-4
ASSYSRASPKGDTQY | TRBJ2-3 | 15 | . | TRBV6-2/TRBV6-3
ASSLLIGTDTQY | TRBJ2-3 | 12 | few | TRBV28
ASSGTSGYTYEQY | TRBJ2-7 | 13 | few | TRBV6-2/TRBV6-3
ATSSNQETQY | TRBJ2-5 | 10 | many | TRBV15
AWTGAYEQY | TRBJ2-7 | 9 | many | TRBV30
ASSLAGPAYEQY | TRBJ2-7 | 12 | few | TRBV12-3/TRBV12-4
ASSQVRESNEQF | TRBJ2-1 | 12 | . | TRBV3-1
ASSFGTGSEQY | TRBJ2-7 | 11 | many | TRBV11-2
ASSLSSQGDQPQH | TRBJ1-5 | 13 | . | TRBV5-1
ASSQGPRGYEQY | TRBJ2-7 | 12 | many | TRBV4-1
ASRKGRESFGGQF | TRBJ2-1 | 13 | few | TRBV12-3/TRBV12-4
AWTGETNRGDGYT | TRBJ1-2 | 13 | . | TRBV30
ASSAQGISNQPQH | TRBJ1-5 | 13 | . | TRBV19
ASSAGRGRYEQY | TRBJ2-7 | 12 | many | TRBV7-2
ASSSRDREY | TRBJ2-5 | 9 | many | TRBV28
ASSLDGQAATEAF | TRBJ1-1 | 13 | many | TRBV11-2
ATSDLDGQSTDTQY | TRBJ2-3 | 14 | . | TRBV24-1
ASSPRGSAETDTQY | TRBJ2-3 | 14 | . | TRBV4-1
ASSDSGSPDTQY | TRBJ2-3 | 12 | . | TRBV6-4
ASSQDSGSRDTQY | TRBJ2-3 | 13 | . | TRBV4-3
ASSVGTGGDYNEQF | TRBJ2-1 | 14 | . | TRBV9
ASSQEGTSFWTQY | TRBJ2-5 | 13 | many | TRBV3-1
ASRPLAGSTDTQY | TRBJ2-3 | 13 | few | TRBV5-1
ASSVGGGGLETQY | TRBJ2-5 | 13 | . | TRBV9
ARARLAGGDNEQF | TRBJ2-1 | 13 | many | TRBV11-3
ASHKPGQVYGYT | TRBJ1-2 | 12 | few | TRBV5-1
SVVPNSGNTIY | TRBJ1-3 | 11 | . | TRBV29-1
ASSPQHGTRSPLH | TRBJ1-6 | 13 | few | TRBV12-3/TRBV12-4
ASSRGTQETQY | TRBJ2-5 | 11 | . | TRBV27
ASSPLGSQETQY | TRBJ2-5 | 12 | many | TRBV3-1
ASSQEGQSRNQPQH | TRBJ1-5 | 14 | . | TRBV4-1
ASSRDTSDEQF | TRBJ2-1 | 11 | many | TRBV11-3
ASSLEDRSRAF | TRBJ1-1 | 11 | many | TRBV7-2
ASSLTGYEKLF | TRBJ1-4 | 11 | many | TRBV5-1